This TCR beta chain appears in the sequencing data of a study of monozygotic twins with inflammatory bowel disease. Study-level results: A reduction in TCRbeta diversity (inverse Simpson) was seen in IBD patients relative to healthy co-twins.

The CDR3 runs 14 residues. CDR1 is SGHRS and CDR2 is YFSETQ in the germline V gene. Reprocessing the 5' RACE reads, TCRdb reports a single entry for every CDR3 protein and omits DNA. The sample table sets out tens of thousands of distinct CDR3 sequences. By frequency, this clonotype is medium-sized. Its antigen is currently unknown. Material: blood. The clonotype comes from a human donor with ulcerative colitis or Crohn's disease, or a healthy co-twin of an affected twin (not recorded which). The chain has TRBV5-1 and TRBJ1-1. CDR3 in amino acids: CASRIGFGDTEAFF.